This T cell receptor (beta chain) comes out of a study of T cell responses to AZD1222 COVID-19 vaccine. For the study at large: Pooling was applied to second doses at about 4 or about 12 weeks.

Trimming pared 2 bases from V and 8 bases from J, leaving 11 bases between. The CDR3 is made up of 14 amino acids. CDR1 and CDR2 from the germline V gene are SGHTS and YDEGEE. TCRdb's table, derived via immunoSEQ multiplex PCR, lists solely in-frame clones and lacks some. Of roughly 120,000 clones detected, over 75% appear once; the ten largest clones hold roughly 3.5%. Only a few counts were recorded for this clone. V usage is TRBV5-8 and J usage is TRBJ1-6; D might be TRBD1 (5 bases). Material: peripheral blood, obtained on day 0 of AZD1222 vaccination. The sequence came from an adult in good health. In DNA, the CDR3 is TGTGCCAGCAGCTTCCGGGGCTGGGATTCACCCCTCCACTTT. Residues: CASSFRGWDSPLHF.